This entry concerns a single TCR beta chain. This entry comes from a study of identifying expanded T cells in peripheral blood. Sequencing was performed with immunoSEQ multiplex PCR; in TCRdb, only in-frame clones are kept and a portion is missing. The sample includes about 78,000 clones, 84% seen only once; the top ten take 15% to 20%. The CDR3 is 13 amino acids. Germline V gives CDR1 SGHTA, CDR2 FQGNSA. V lost 2 bases and J lost 8; bases outside the gene matches: 5. No infections or other immune events were documented during collection. This TCR was recovered from a person between 18 and 75 years old in good health. Sequencing was carried out using blood. V is TRBV7-2 and J is TRBJ1-2, with 7 nucleotides matching TRBD1. CDR3 DNA sequence: TGTGCCAGCAGCTTAAACAGGGGCGGCGGCTACACCTTC. Its translation is CASSLNRGGGYTF.